This T cell receptor beta chain emerged from a study of blood T cells in healthy people across ages. Alongside a J-beta primer mix, a sample-barcoded 5' primer served in a second PCR lasting about 6 to 12 cycles. TCRdb re-called the 5' RACE reads through MiXCR, storing one row per CDR3 protein. The sample has roughly 800,000 distinct CDR3 sequences; 58% are singletons. Germline CDR1 is SGHVS and CDR2 is FNYEAQ. V dropped 1 base and J dropped 7 bases, with 14 bases sitting between them. The CDR3 has 14 residues. This sequence originates from a man younger than 40 in good health. The source material was blood. This chain uses TRBV7-6 with TRBJ2-7; D may be TRBD1 (5 bases). CDR3 sequence reads: CASSLGTGRSEQYF. The DNA for the CDR3 is TGTGCCAGCAGCTTAGGAACAGGAAGATCAGAGCAGTACTTC.